These 13 T cell receptor beta chains were all obtained from the same sample, sequenced in a study of T cell repertoires in cytomegalovirus infection. MiXCR, run by TCRdb on the reads, gives a single entry per CDR3 protein. The sample shows 400,000 or so distinct CDR3 sequences, 15% to 20% of them seen only once. The material sequenced was PBMCs. These receptor sequences come from a human donor in good health (CMV status not recorded). Some clones in this sample may be carry-over from other donors' samples.

This clonotype was detected ten times or more. The chain employs TRBV7-6 and TRBJ2-4, with 10 bases that match TRBD1. In germline, CDR1 is SGHVS, CDR2 FNYEAQ. The ends lost 0 bases at V and 9 bases at J; junction bases unmatched: 8. This CDR3 is built from 16 residues. The chain's CDR3 is CASSLAGTGASGIQYF. For the CDR3, the DNA is TGTGCCAGCAGCTTAGCCGGGACAGGGGCGTCAGGCATTCAGTACTTC.

This clonotype was seen repeatedly, ten times or more. The chain links TRBV7-9 to TRBJ2-7, with TRBD2 identical over 8 bases. The CDR3 is 14 residues long. Germline V CDR1 and CDR2: SEHNR, FQNEAQ (reference sequence). V was clipped by 5 bases and J by 2 bases; unmatched bases: 5. CDR3 sequence reads: CASSAPGGPYEQYF. CDR3 DNA: TGTGCCAGCAGCGCCCCGGGAGGGCCCTACGAGCAGTACTTC.

CDR3 amino acids: CASSAAGGRIQYF. The DNA for the CDR3 is TGTGCCAGCAGCGCAGCGGGGGGGCGCATTCAGTACTTC. The chain joins TRBV7-8 to TRBJ2-4; TRBD2 matches at 10 bases. Germline-derived CDR1 and CDR2 are SGHVS and FQNEAQ. Trimming cost V 5 bases and J 9 bases; bases outside gene matches: 4. The CDR3 extends over 13 amino acids. Using reference TRBV7-8 and TRBJ2-4 for the parts outside the CDR3, the full variable domain is GAGVSQSPRYKVAKRGQDVALRCDPISGHVSLFWYQQALGQGPEFLTYFQNEAQLDKSGLPSDRFFAERPEGSVSTLKIQRTQQEDSAVYLCASSAAGGRIQYFGAGTRLSVL.

In this sample, this clonotype turned up many times. This chain joins TRBV7-9 and TRBJ2-1, with D possibly TRBD1 on 5 matching bases. The CDR3 contains 14 residues. The V end was cut by 0 bases, the J end by 7 bases, with 10 bases between. Germline V gene sequence: CDR1 SEHNR, CDR2 FQNEAQ (reference sequence). CDR3 residues: CASSLAVGANEQFF. CDR3 DNA: TGTGCCAGCAGCTTAGCGGTTGGGGCGAATGAGCAGTTCTTC.

The chain is built from TRBV18 and TRBJ1-4, with D possibly TRBD1 on 5 matching bases. The V end lost 8 bases, the J end lost 4 bases, and 14 bases lay between the germline ends. Germline V gene sequence: CDR1 KGHSH, CDR2 LQKENI. The CDR3 spans 14 residues. In nucleotides, the CDR3 is TGTGCCAGCACCCGCGGGGGGGATAATGAAAAACTGTTTTTT. Protein: CASTRGGDNEKLFF.

The genes are TRBV7-8 and TRBJ1-5; no firm D call. The germline gives CDR1 SGHVS, CDR2 FQNEAQ. Trimming cost V 1 base and J 6 bases, with 13 bases left between them. The CDR3 consists of 15 residues. This chain's CDR3 is CASSLVRTEGQPQHF. As DNA, the CDR3 is TGTGCCAGCAGCTTAGTAAGGACCGAGGGTCAGCCCCAGCATTTT. Supplemented by reference TRBV7-8 and TRBJ1-5, the full variable domain reads GAGVSQSPRYKVAKRGQDVALRCDPISGHVSLFWYQQALGQGPEFLTYFQNEAQLDKSGLPSDRFFAERPEGSVSTLKIQRTQQEDSAVYLCASSLVRTEGQPQHFGDGTRLSIL.

This clonotype was counted ten times or more. The chain employs TRBV7-2 and TRBJ2-3; 9 bases are shared with TRBD2. The CDR3 spans 18 residues. CDR1 and CDR2 (germline): SGHTA, FQGNSA. The ends lost 2 bases at V and 6 bases at J; junction bases unmatched: 15. The CDR3 is CASSLRGGGGGAGDTQYF. The CDR3 coding sequence is TGTGCCAGCAGCTTACGCGGGGGAGGCGGGGGGGCCGGGGATACGCAGTATTTT. Based on the CDR3 plus reference TRBV7-2 and TRBJ2-3, the full variable domain is GAGVSQSPSNKVTEKGKDVELRCDPISGHTALYWYRQSLGQGLEFLIYFQGNSAPDKSGLPSDRFSAERTGGSVSTLTIQRTQQEDSAVYLCASSLRGGGGGAGDTQYFGPGTRLTVL.

This clonotype was counted at least ten times. The chain has TRBV6-2 or TRBV6-3 and TRBJ1-1; D is possibly TRBD1 (6 bases). CDR3 length: 15 residues. The ends were cut back, 2 bases at V and 6 bases at J, with 16 bases in the middle. CDR1 and CDR2 (germline): MNHEY, SVGEGT. The CDR3 region is CASSYGGGASSEAFF. The CDR3 DNA is TGTGCCAGCAGTTACGGGGGGGGGGCATCGTCTGAAGCTTTCTTT.

This clonotype was counted between two and nine times. The chain joins TRBV6-2 or TRBV6-3 to TRBJ2-1; maybe TRBD1 (5 bases). This CDR3 is built from 14 residues. From germline, CDR1 is MNHEY and CDR2 SVGEGT. Deletions cut 7 bases from V and 0 bases from J, with 10 bases between. The CDR3 sequence is CASIGAFSYNEQFF. CDR3 coding DNA: TGTGCCAGCATAGGGGCCTTCTCCTACAATGAGCAGTTCTTC.

This clonotype occurred a few times. The chain is built from TRBV18 and TRBJ2-2; possible D gene TRBD1, 6 bases. The CDR3 has 15 residues. Trimming pared 1 base from V and 3 bases from J, leaving 9 bases between. CDR1 KGHSH and CDR2 LQKENI come from the germline V gene. The DNA of the CDR3 is TGTGCCAGCTCACCACAGGGGACACACACCGGGGAGCTGTTTTTT. This gives the protein CASSPQGTHTGELFF.

This chain links TRBV5-1 with TRBJ2-3; possible D gene TRBD2, 6 bases. This CDR3 has 17 residues. Germline CDR1 and CDR2: SGHRS and YFSETQ. V dropped 0 bases and J dropped 11 bases, with 25 bases sitting between them. The CDR3 reads CASSLVGAGKWPQGQYF. As DNA, the CDR3 is TGCGCCAGCAGCTTGGTCGGGGCGGGAAAGTGGCCCCAAGGGCAGTATTTT.

This clonotype showed up just a few times. The chain employs TRBV7-8 and TRBJ2-7, with 8 bases identical to TRBD2. Germline CDR1 and CDR2: SGHVS and FQNEAQ. This CDR3 region has 14 residues. J was trimmed by 5 bases and V by 9 bases; bases with no gene match: 12. CDR3 DNA sequence: TGTGCCAGTAAACGGGGGCGGGGGGCTGACGAGCAGTACTTC. Its translation is CASKRGRGADEQYF.

This clonotype has at least ten counts. This chain joins TRBV7-2 and TRBJ2-3; D is tentatively TRBD1 or TRBD2 (8 bases each). The germline CDR1 and CDR2 sequences are SGHTA and FQGNSA. Trimming stripped 5 bases from V and 2 bases from J, with 26 bases between. CDR3 size: 19 residues. CDR3 protein: CASSQRTGRTSSPTDTQYF. In nucleotides, the CDR3 is TGTGCCAGCAGCCAACGGACAGGGAGGACTAGCTCCCCCACAGATACGCAGTATTTT.